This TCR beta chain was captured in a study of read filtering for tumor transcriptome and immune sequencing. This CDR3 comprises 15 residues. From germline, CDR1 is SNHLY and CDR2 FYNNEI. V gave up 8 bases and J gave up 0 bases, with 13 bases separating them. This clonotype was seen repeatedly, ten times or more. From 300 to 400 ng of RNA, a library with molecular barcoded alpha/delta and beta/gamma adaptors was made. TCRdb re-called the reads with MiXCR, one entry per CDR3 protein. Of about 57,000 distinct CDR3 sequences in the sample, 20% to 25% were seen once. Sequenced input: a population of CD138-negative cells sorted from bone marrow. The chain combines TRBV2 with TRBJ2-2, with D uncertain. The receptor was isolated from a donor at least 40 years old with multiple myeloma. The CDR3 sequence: CASVEDNTNTGELFF. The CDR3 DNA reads TGTGCCAGCGTTGAAGACAACACGAACACCGGGGAGCTGTTTTTT.